The clone carrying this T cell receptor beta chain has a single count. Trimming cost V 7 bases and J 6 bases, with 16 bases left between them. In germline, CDR1 is SNHLY, CDR2 FYNNEI. The CDR3 runs 14 residues. This entry is derived from a study of blood T cell repertoires in COVID-19. Overall study context: Some COVID-19 samples were acute and others convalescent; all came from the United States, Italy and Spain. In each case, the material was cDNA or gDNA derived from T cells, B-cell-depleted T cells, or PBMCs.

Source study methods: Amplification of reference gene primers provided the estimated nucleated cell counts. Generated by immunoSEQ multiplex PCR, the TCRdb table keeps only in-frame clones and is missing some. Clone size and V and J calls were adopted from that table, with D and trimming inferred from the DNA. The table includes some 390,000 clones, around 89% detected once. The clonotype comes from a woman in her thirties or forties with COVID-19, enrolled during active disease. Source material: peripheral blood. The chain has TRBV2 and TRBJ2-1; D uncertain. CDR3: CASKGSGFSNEQFF. As DNA, the CDR3 is TGTGCCAGCAAAGGTTCCGGGTTTAGCAATGAGCAGTTCTTC.